The clone carrying this TCR beta chain has a handful of counts. The data derive from a study of T-cell reconstitution after alpha-beta-depleted transplantation in children. The CDR3 contains 13 residues. With V trimmed by 2 bases and J by 8 bases, 4 bases remained unmatched. Germline V CDR1 and CDR2: MNHEY, SVGAGI. This sample's TCRbeta library carried unique molecular identifier barcodes. TCRdb reanalysed the PCR reads using MiXCR and keeps one entry per CDR3 protein. The sample consists of about 420,000 distinct CDR3 sequences, about a tenth of them appearing once. J is TRBJ1-2 and V is TRBV6-5; TRBD1 matches 8 bases. This specimen was PBMCs from the stem cell graft donor, taken from the stem cell graft. This TCR was recovered from a human donor who donated a stem cell graft to a child with acute myeloid leukemia. CDR3 amino acids: CASSYQTGVGYTF. As DNA, the CDR3 is TGTGCCAGCAGTTACCAGACAGGGGTCGGCTACACCTTC.